Listed below are T cell receptor beta chains from one sample, sequenced in a study of CD8 T cells in Susac syndrome. Each CDR3 protein gets one entry after TCRdb re-called the immunoSEQ multiplex PCR reads with MiXCR. The table lists over 200,000 distinct CDR3 sequences, over 90% of them singletons. Sequencing was performed on CD4+ T cells from PBMCs. All receptors derive from a human donor with multiple sclerosis. The CDR3 runs from the conserved cysteine through the conserved F or W. A D gene is named only where the DNA matches it firmly. The listing skips clone size in some rows; elsewhere it reads once, few, many or a size class.

.,TRBJ1-6,.,TRBV3-1,TGTGCCAGCAGCCAAGAACCCACAATGGGTTCACCCCTCCACTTT,CASSQEPTMGSPLHF
TRBD1,TRBJ2-7,.,TRBV6-5,TGTGCCAGCAGCCTAATTCGGACAGGGACCTACGAGCAGTACTTC,CASSLIRTGTYEQYF
TRBD1,TRBJ1-2,.,TRBV3-1,TGTGCCAGCAGCCCCCCCCAGGGAACAGGGGGAGGCTACACCTTC,CASSPPQGTGGGYTF
.,TRBJ2-7,.,TRBV30,TGTGCCTGCCAAGTGAGAGGGGCCAACTACGAGCAGTACTTC,CACQVRGANYEQYF
.,TRBJ2-4,.,TRBV9,TGTGCCAGCAGCGTAGCAGGCCAAAACATTCAGTACTTC,CASSVAGQNIQYF
.,TRBJ1-5,.,TRBV30,TGTGCCTGGAGTGTACGGGGGGGTGGAAATCAGCCCCAGCATTTT,CAWSVRGGGNQPQHF
TRBD2,TRBJ2-1,.,TRBV9,TGTGCCAGCAGCGTAGGGCTAGCGGGGGACTCCTACAATGAGCAGTTCTTC,CASSVGLAGDSYNEQFF
.,TRBJ2-7,.,TRBV29-1,TGCAGCGTTGGGTCCCGGGGGGCTACCTACGAGCAGTACTTC,CSVGSRGATYEQYF
.,TRBJ2-5,.,TRBV3-1,TGTGCCAGCAGCCAAGATGTGGGAGCGACCCAGTACTTC,CASSQDVGATQYF
TRBD2,TRBJ2-2,.,TRBV27,TGTGCCAGCTCGATGAGATTGGGAGGGACCGGGGAGCTGTTTTTT,CASSMRLGGTGELFF
.,TRBJ2-5,.,TRBV5-1,TGCGCCAGCAGCTCGAGTTCAGGCCAAGAGACCCAGTACTTC,CASSSSSGQETQYF
.,TRBJ1-5,.,TRBV20-1,TGCAGTGCTAGAACAGGAGCGGGGCAGCCCCAGCATTTT,CSARTGAGQPQHF
.,TRBJ2-5,once,TRBV5-1,TGCGCCAGCAGCCCGCGAAGCCAACAAGAGACCCAGTACTTC,CASSPRSQQETQYF
.,TRBJ2-7,.,TRBV6-5,TGTGCCAGCAGCTACTACAGGGAAGGGTTTATCTACGAGCAGTACTTC,CASSYYREGFIYEQYF
TRBD1,TRBJ1-2,.,TRBV5-1,TGCGCCAGCAGCTTAGGAGGACAGGGGAGAGCGGATGGCTACACCTTC,CASSLGGQGRADGYTF
.,TRBJ1-6,.,TRBV20-1,TGCAGTGCTAGAGATATCAGGGGAGATTCACCCCTCCACTTT,CSARDIRGDSPLHF
.,TRBJ1-1,.,TRBV20-1,TGCAGTGCCCCCCCGACGACGGGGAGTGGCGCTTTCTTT,CSAPPTTGSGAFF
TRBD2,TRBJ2-7,.,TRBV23-1,TGCGCCAGCAGTCAATGTGGAGCGGGGTGGTACTTC,CASSQCGAGWYF
TRBD1,TRBJ1-1,.,TRBV20-1,TGCAGTGCTAGAAAGACAGGGGGAGCTTTCTTT,CSARKTGGAFF
.,TRBJ1-2,.,TRBV6-5,TGTGCCAGCAGTAATAGCCCGCCGGAAAACTATGGCTACACCTTC,CASSNSPPENYGYTF
.,TRBJ1-5,once,TRBV12-5,TGTGCCTGTCACCCAGGGGATGGCAATCAGCCCCAGCATTTT,CACHPGDGNQPQHF
.,TRBJ2-1,.,TRBV5-1,TGCGCCAGCAGCTTGGGTCGAGTCGAGCAGTTCTTC,CASSLGRVEQFF
.,TRBJ2-7,.,TRBV29-1,TGCAGCGTTTCCGGACGGGGATACGAGCAGTACTTC,CSVSGRGYEQYF
.,TRBJ2-3,once,TRBV7-9,TGTGCCAGCAGCTTGATAGGTACTAGCACAGATACGCAGTATTTT,CASSLIGTSTDTQYF
.,TRBJ1-1,.,TRBV30,TGTGCCTGGGGACAGTGGAGGACTGAAGCTTTCTTT,CAWGQWRTEAFF
TRBD1,TRBJ1-1,.,TRBV5-6,TGTGCCAGCAGCTCCTCTCCGACAGGGTCGGGCACTGAAGCTTTCTTT,CASSSSPTGSGTEAFF
.,TRBJ2-3,few,TRBV20-1,TGCAGTGTAGTGAGAAGCACAGATACGCAGTATTTT,CSVVRSTDTQYF
TRBD1,TRBJ2-1,.,TRBV3-1,TGTGCCAGCAGCCCCGGACAGGGGGCGTGGAATGAGCAGTTCTTC,CASSPGQGAWNEQFF
.,TRBJ2-7,.,TRBV30,TGTGCCTGGAGTGGCAGGAGGAACGAGCAGTACTTC,CAWSGRRNEQYF
.,TRBJ2-3,.,TRBV12-3/TRBV12-4,TGTGCCAGCAGTTTTCCGCCAAACACAGATACGCAGTATTTT,CASSFPPNTDTQYF
.,TRBJ1-6,.,TRBV7-9,TGTGCCAGCAGCTTAGTTAGCTCCTCGACTTCACCCCTCCACTTT,CASSLVSSSTSPLHF
.,TRBJ1-5,.,TRBV30,TGTGCCTGGAGTGGATTCGATAATCAGCCCCAGCATTTT,CAWSGFDNQPQHF
.,TRBJ2-2,.,TRBV3-1,TGTGCCAGCAGCCAATTTGGGGGGAACACCGGGGAGCTGTTTTTT,CASSQFGGNTGELFF
TRBD1,TRBJ1-2,.,TRBV6-5,TGTGCCAGCAGTAGGCAGGGGGCAGGGAGCTATGGCTACACCTTC,CASSRQGAGSYGYTF
TRBD2,TRBJ2-1,.,TRBV6-2/TRBV6-3,TGTGCCAGCAGTTATCCTGGCGTTAGCGGGGGGGCACATTACAATGAGCAGTTCTTC,CASSYPGVSGGAHYNEQFF
TRBD2,TRBJ2-5,.,TRBV20-1,TGCAGTGCTAGACTAGCGGGGGAGACCCAGTACTTC,CSARLAGETQYF
.,TRBJ2-2,.,TRBV9,TGTGCCAGCAGCGTAGCTCCAAACACCGGGGAGCTGTTTTTT,CASSVAPNTGELFF
TRBD2,TRBJ2-4,.,TRBV15,TGTGCCACCAGCAGAGTGGCTAGCGGGGAAAACATTCAGTACTTC,CATSRVASGENIQYF
.,TRBJ2-7,.,TRBV7-9,TGTGCCAGCAGCTACGACTCGGGCGAGCAGTACTTC,CASSYDSGEQYF
TRBD1,TRBJ2-1,.,TRBV7-2,TGTGCCAGCACCCTCGGACAGGGGATTTACAATGAGCAGTTCTTC,CASTLGQGIYNEQFF